This T cell receptor beta chain derives from a study of cytomegalovirus exposure and HLA in healthy donors. Study information: There were tens of millions of unique TCRs (from HLA-typed donors) in an early data release.

Study outcomes and limitations: CMV serostatus was the only recorded immune exposure for donors. Among CMV-associated TCR beta chains, most appeared HLA-restricted in a later analysis. In presence/absence analyses, roughly uniform sequencing depth across donors was assumed.

Amplification used 60 Vbeta primers and 13 Jbeta primers. The protocol was immunoSEQ multiplex PCR, while the TCRdb copy is restricted to in-frame clones and leaves out a portion. The repertoire has around 190,000 clones, 75% to 85% of them found once; the top ten carry 1.6%. The junction had 12 bases not matched to a gene; V was cut back by 4 bases and J by 5 bases. The CDR3 contains 16 residues. CDR1 SGHAT and CDR2 FQNNGV come from the germline V gene. Notes on this clone: No antigen is known for it.

The chain combines TRBV11-2 with TRBJ2-5, with TRBD2 matching over 8 bases. Sequences were obtained from PBMCs. This receptor was taken from a woman aged 50 to 60 in good health and CMV-seronegative. The CDR3 region has the DNA TGTGCCAGCAGCTCCTCCGGGGGGGGAGGGACGGAGACCCAGTACTTC. Its translation is CASSSSGGGGTETQYF.